Sequencing of this T cell receptor (beta chain) was carried out in a study of T-cell memory formation after mild COVID-19. The study's findings and limits: Of the contracting clones, CD4+ ones lay mainly in CM and EM, and CD8+ ones in EMRA. Some clones that responded turned up in pre-infection memory, which suggests that cross-reactive memory joined in.

Of note for this clonotype: The antigen remains unidentified.

Germline V lookup: CDR1 SGHRS, CDR2 YFSETQ. V lost 2 bases and J 1 base, leaving 9 bases between the germline ends. The CDR3 covers 14 residues. TCRdb used MiXCR to reprocess the 5' RACE reads, holding one entry per CDR3 protein. In the table there are 130,000 to 150,000 distinct CDR3 sequences, 15% to 20% of which are singletons. This clonotype was sampled from an adult woman who had mild COVID-19 (a few samples of this study predate the infection). Cell type and time point are not known. Source material: PBMCs or a T cell subset sorted from them (not recorded which). The V gene is TRBV5-1, the J gene TRBJ2-5; weak D call: TRBD1 (7 bases). CDR3 DNA sequence: TGCGCCAGCAGCTTCCAGGGGGGCCAAGAGACCCAGTACTTC. This translates into CASSFQGGQETQYF.